Shown below are 9 T cell receptor beta chains from a single sample sequenced in a study of cytomegalovirus exposure and HLA in healthy donors (dated by TCRdb to 2016 to 2017). Library preparation was by the immunoSEQ multiplex PCR assay. For the multiplex PCR, a mixture combining 60 forward primers for TCR Vbeta segments and 13 reverse primers for TCR Jbeta segments was used. Drawn from immuneACCESS, this table holds only the in-frame rearrangements with V and J called that TCRdb kept. Clones are partly lost; checked studies trace under half to an unresolved V gene and leave the rest unexplained. The sample data list around 180,000 clones, and just under 80% of these were observed just once. Jointly, the top ten make up roughly 6% of the sample. Sequenced sample: PBMCs. Receptors were obtained from a woman in her 30s in good health and CMV-seropositive.

The V and J genes are TRBV23-1 and TRBJ1-2; D is ambiguous. TRBV23-1 is known as an ORF, though its function is uncertain. Trimming took 0 bases from V and 6 from J, leaving 8 bases between them. The CDR3 totals 13 residues. CDR3 DNA: TGCGCCAGCAGTCAATCGCGGGGAAATGGCTACACCTTC. This encodes CASSQSRGNGYTF.

This rearrangement joins TRBV27 to TRBJ1-6; D uncertain. Germline CDR1 and CDR2: MNHEY and SMNVEV (reference sequence). The CDR3 covers 12 residues. V was shortened by 4 bases and J by 7 bases, with 5 bases between the two germline ends. CDR3 DNA: TGTGCCAGCAGTTCCGGGAATTCACCCCTCCACTTT. Protein sequence: CASSSGNSPLHF.

The J gene is TRBJ2-4, the V gene TRBV7-2, with D possibly TRBD1 on 6 matching bases. This CDR3 comprises 17 residues. Germline CDR1 is SGHTA and CDR2 is FQGNSA. Trimming removed 5 bases at V and 3 bases at J, with 20 bases between. The CDR3 bases are TGTGCCAGCAGCCGTCGCGAGGGGGTGGTGGACAAAAACATTCAGTACTTC. Its translation: CASSRREGVVDKNIQYF. Complete variable domain (other parts from reference TRBV7-2 and TRBJ2-4): GAGVSQSPSNKVTEKGKDVELRCDPISGHTALYWYRQSLGQGLEFLIYFQGNSAPDKSGLPSDRFSAERTGGSVSTLTIQRTQQEDSAVYLCASSRREGVVDKNIQYFGAGTRLSVL.

The chain joins TRBV6-1 to TRBJ1-5; the D is unclear. Trimming pared 6 bases from V and 0 bases from J, leaving 6 bases between. The CDR3 totals 13 residues. Germline V lookup: CDR1 MNHNS, CDR2 SASEGT. The CDR3 DNA sequence: TGTGCCAGCAGGGGCATTAGCAATCAGCCCCAGCATTTT. It encodes CASRGISNQPQHF.

This chain joins TRBV10-1 and TRBJ1-1; no definite D call. The CDR3 is made up of 12 amino acids. V dropped 2 bases and J dropped 8 bases, with 9 bases sitting between them. Germline lookup yields CDR1 WNHNN and CDR2 SYGVQD (reference sequence). The CDR3 nucleotides read TGCGCCAGCAGTGAGGAGGGTCGAGAAGCTTTCTTT. Translated: CASSEEGREAFF.

This chain joins TRBV2 and TRBJ2-5; 14 bases fit TRBD2. The J segment lost 5 bases and the V segment lost 6 bases, leaving 5 bases of the junction unmatched. Germline V CDR1 and CDR2: SNHLY, FYNNEI. There are 15 residues in the CDR3. DNA of the CDR3: TGTGCCAGCAGGACTAGCGGGGGGGGCCGGGAGACCCAGTACTTC. It is translated as CASRTSGGGRETQYF.

V is TRBV2 and J is TRBJ2-7; weak D call: TRBD1 (5 bases). In germline, CDR1 is SNHLY, CDR2 FYNNEI. The CDR3 has 13 amino acids. Trimming left V 10 bases short and J 4 bases short, with 17 bases between. As DNA, the CDR3 is TGTGCCATACCGAAGACAGCAAGTTACGAGCAGTACTTC. Translation gives CAIPKTASYEQYF.

This clone was recorded only once. The DNA for the CDR3 is TGCGCCAGCAGCTTGGAGGTCGGGGATATAACAGATACGCAGTATTTT. It specifies CASSLEVGDITDTQYF. The gene calls are TRBV5-1 and TRBJ2-3; maybe TRBD2 (5 bases). This CDR3 is built from 16 residues. In germline, CDR1 is SGHRS, CDR2 YFSETQ. The germline V and J ends were trimmed by 0 bases and 3 bases, with 14 bases remaining between them.

The chain employs TRBV2 and TRBJ2-4, with 7 bases fitting TRBD2. Losses at the gene ends were 3 bases for V and 6 bases for J; bases not matched to a gene: 8. The germline V gene has CDR1 SNHLY and CDR2 FYNNEI. The CDR3 totals 15 residues. CDR3 sequence (DNA): TGTGCCAGCAGTGATGGACTAGTCGGGATAAACATTCAGTACTTC. Amino acid sequence: CASSDGLVGINIQYF.